What follows are 25 T cell receptor beta chains derived from one specimen sequenced in a study of cytomegalovirus exposure and HLA in healthy donors (dated by TCRdb to 2017 to 2019). Libraries were made using the immunoSEQ multiplex PCR assay. For the multiplex PCR, a mixture combining 60 forward primers for TCR Vbeta segments and 13 reverse primers for TCR Jbeta segments was used. TCRdb's version of the immuneACCESS table is confined to in-frame rearrangements and falls short of the full clone set. An unresolved V gene accounts for under half of the shortfall where checked; the remainder is of unknown origin. Present in this sample are approximately 30,000 clones, about 70% of which were seen just once. The ten largest clonotypes hold roughly a tenth of the sample. Source material: PBMCs. These receptors came from a middle-aged man in good health and CMV-seropositive.

By its share, this clone is medium-sized. V usage is TRBV6-1 and J usage is TRBJ1-3; possible D gene TRBD1, 6 bases. Trimming took off 2 bases at V and 2 bases at J, with 16 bases between the two ends. The CDR3 runs 17 residues. CDR1 is MNHNS, CDR2 SASEGT, per germline. CDR3 in DNA: TGTGCCAGCAGTGAAAGGGGGTGGCGCGAGCCTGGAAACACCATATATTTT. The encoded protein is CASSERGWREPGNTIYF.

The V and J genes are TRBV5-4 and TRBJ2-2; D possibly corresponds to TRBD1 (5 bases). The germline gives CDR1 SGHNT, CDR2 YYREEE (reference sequence). The CDR3 length is 14 residues. V was cut by 1 base and J by 8 bases, with 12 bases left in between. The CDR3 bases are TGTGCCAGCAGCTTGATGGGGCGCGGAGGGGAGCTGTTTTTT. It encodes CASSLMGRGGELFF.

The chain combines TRBV20-1 with TRBJ2-7, with a possible D match to TRBD1 (5 bases). V lost 2 bases to trimming and J lost 6 bases, with 8 bases between them. Germline lookup yields CDR1 DFQATT and CDR2 SNEGSKA (reference sequence). The CDR3 loop spans 11 amino acids. The CDR3 bases are TGCAGTGCTAGACAGGGCGGCGAGCAGTACTTC. Its translation is CSARQGGEQYF.

The V gene is TRBV6-6, the J gene TRBJ1-5; 8 bases are a match to TRBD1. CDR1 MNHNY and CDR2 SVGAGI come from the germline V gene (reference sequence). This CDR3 is built from 15 residues. Unmatched junction bases numbered 6, after V lost 6 bases and J lost 2 bases. CDR3 sequence: CASRPSDRGNQPQHF. The CDR3 DNA follows: TGTGCCAGCAGGCCGTCGGACAGGGGCAATCAGCCCCAGCATTTT.

This clone was detected only a few times. The V gene is TRBV11-1, the J gene TRBJ1-3; TRBD1 matches 7 bases. The CDR3 spans 16 residues. Looked up from germline, CDR1 is SGHAT and CDR2 is FQDESV (reference sequence). With 5 bases clipped from V and 3 bases from J, the junction kept 10 bases outside the gene matches. The CDR3 here is CASSTRDRLSGNTIYF. CDR3 coding DNA: TGTGCCAGCAGCACCCGGGACAGATTAAGTGGAAACACCATATATTTT.

This clone was recorded a few times. The rearrangement links TRBV18 to TRBJ1-4; D not certain. The germline V gene encodes CDR1 KGHSH and CDR2 LQKENI. This CDR3 region has 15 residues. Trimming shortened V by 8 bases and J by 2 bases, and 15 bases separated the two germline ends. The CDR3 DNA reads as TGTGCCAGCCACCCCCCGGGGATCACTAATGAAAAACTGTTTTTT. This translates into CASHPPGITNEKLFF. Based on the CDR3 plus reference TRBV18 and TRBJ1-4, the full variable domain is NAGVMQNPRHLVRRRGQEARLRCSPMKGHSHVYWYRQLPEEGLKFMVYLQKENIIDESGMPKERFSAEFPKEGPSILRIQQVVRGDSAAYFCASHPPGITNEKLFFGSGTQLSVL.

V gene TRBV6-4 combines with J gene TRBJ2-2; 14 nucleotides agree with TRBD2. The CDR3 extends over 16 amino acids. The V and J ends lost 5 bases and 5 bases, in that order; junction bases with no gene match: 4. Germline V gene lookup returns CDR1 MRHNA and CDR2 SNTAGT. CDR3 in amino acids: CASSRLAGGLTGELFF. The CDR3, as DNA: TGTGCCAGCAGTCGACTAGCGGGGGGGCTAACCGGGGAGCTGTTTTTT.

The rearrangement uses TRBV6-1 and TRBJ2-7; D possibly corresponds to TRBD2 (6 bases). V lost 6 bases and J lost 0, with 12 bases in between. Germline CDR1 is MNHNS and CDR2 is SASEGT. CDR3 length equals 14 residues. The CDR3 protein is CASRPGLSSYEQYF. The CDR3 nucleotides are TGTGCCAGCAGGCCGGGACTCTCCTCCTACGAGCAGTACTTC.

This clone was counted once. The chain links TRBV29-1 to TRBJ2-5, with TRBD1 identical over 11 bases. Germline trimming cut 4 bases from V and 7 bases from J; bases unmatched to any gene: 14. Germline values: CDR1 SQVTM, CDR2 ANQGSEA. This CDR3 is 16 amino acids long. The DNA for the CDR3 is TGCAGCGTTGGGGGTTCAGGCGGGACAGGGGGATGGACCCAGTACTTC. Protein sequence: CSVGGSGGTGGWTQYF.

This chain uses TRBV13 with TRBJ2-5; TRBD1 might be the D (5 bases). Trimming took off 0 bases at V and 5 bases at J, with 10 bases between the two ends. CDR1 is PRHDT, CDR2 FYEKMQ, per germline (reference sequence). CDR3 length: 14 residues. The CDR3 protein is CASSLGGPGETQYF. In DNA, the CDR3 is TGTGCCAGCAGCTTAGGGGGGCCAGGGGAGACCCAGTACTTC.

The CDR3 loop reads CASSPRDRGGTGELFF. The CDR3, as DNA: TGCGCCAGCAGCCCCAGGGACAGGGGCGGGACCGGGGAGCTGTTTTTT. This chain connects TRBV5-1 to TRBJ2-2, with 10 bases that match TRBD1. Germline V gives CDR1 SGHRS, CDR2 YFSETQ. The CDR3 has 16 amino acids. Unmatched junction bases numbered 8, after V lost 4 bases and J lost 5 bases.

This clone was counted a single time. The J gene is TRBJ2-3, the V gene TRBV6-5; 11 bases fit TRBD2. The J segment lost 3 bases and the V segment lost 7 bases, leaving 3 bases of the junction unmatched. The germline V gene has CDR1 MNHEY and CDR2 SVGAGI. The CDR3 runs to 14 residues. The DNA for the CDR3 is TGTGCCAGCAACGTAGCGGGGGGGACAGATACGCAGTATTTT. Protein product: CASNVAGGTDTQYF.

Comments on this clone: Sequence at one end of the junction differs from germline and may be a read error. The chain carries TRBV5-1 and TRBJ1-6; D unclear. This CDR3 is built from 15 residues. Germline V CDR1 and CDR2: SGHRS, YFSETQ. CDR3 amino acids: CASRVLDSYNSPLHF. CDR3 DNA: TGCGCCAGCAGGGTGCTAGACTCCTATAATTCCCCCCTCCACTTT.

This clone was observed a handful of times. The chain uses TRBV23-1 and TRBJ1-2; perhaps TRBD1 as D (6 bases). TRBV23-1 is filed as an ORF, its function uncertain. The length of the CDR3 is 16 residues. Trimming left V 0 bases short and J 8 bases short, with 19 bases between. The CDR3 here is CASSQSWRGGAWGYTF. The CDR3 DNA sequence: TGCGCCAGCAGTCAATCCTGGAGGGGGGGGGCGTGGGGCTACACCTTC.

This sequence joins TRBV19 and TRBJ1-1; 7 nucleotides agree with TRBD1. The ends lost 3 bases at V and 0 bases at J; junction bases unmatched: 4. This CDR3 is 15 amino acids long. Germline V gives CDR1 LNHDA, CDR2 SQIVND (reference sequence). In DNA form, the CDR3 reads TGTGCCAGTAGTATCGGGCAGGGGGTGAACACTGAAGCTTTCTTT. Encoded protein: CASSIGQGVNTEAFF.

The chain joins TRBV2 to TRBJ1-2; D call uncertain. This CDR3 region has 14 residues. CDR1 is SNHLY, CDR2 FYNNEI, per germline. Between the trimmed V and J ends, which lost 7 bases and 7 bases, there was a span of 19 bases. The CDR3 DNA reads as TGTGCCAGCATCATAGGAGGCCCGGGTGGTGGCTACACCTTC. Translation: CASIIGGPGGGYTF.

The J gene is TRBJ1-5, the V gene TRBV27, with 7 bases lining up with TRBD1. The CDR3 totals 14 residues. V lost 4 bases, J lost 6 bases, and 6 bases stayed unmatched. Looked up from germline, CDR1 is MNHEY and CDR2 is SMNVEV (reference sequence). CDR3 protein: CASSSFRGFQPQHF. CDR3 DNA: TGTGCCAGCAGTTCCTTCAGGGGGTTTCAGCCCCAGCATTTT.

The gene calls are TRBV14 and TRBJ2-4; 10 bases are shared with TRBD2. Losses at the gene ends were 4 bases for V and 3 bases for J; bases not matched to a gene: 3. The CDR3 length is 15 residues. From germline, CDR1 is SGHDN and CDR2 FVKESK. CDR3 coding DNA: TGTGCCAGCAGCCGCGTAGCGGGGGGCAAAAACATTCAGTACTTC. Amino acids: CASSRVAGGKNIQYF.

This rearrangement joins TRBV2 to TRBJ2-7, with 10 bases aligning to TRBD1. Germline CDR1 and CDR2: SNHLY and FYNNEI. Unmatched junction bases numbered 10, after V lost 4 bases and J lost 7 bases. CDR3 length: 15 residues. As DNA, the CDR3 is TGTGCCAGCAGTGCGACGGGACAGGGGCGCGGGGAGCAGTACTTC. Translating gives CASSATGQGRGEQYF.

The chain carries TRBV15 and TRBJ2-5; a weak D match, TRBD1 (7 bases). The ends were cut back, 7 bases at V and 5 bases at J, with 17 bases in the middle. The CDR3 totals 14 residues. Germline V gives CDR1 LNHNV, CDR2 YYDKDF (reference sequence). The CDR3, as DNA: TGTGCCACCACGGCAGGGGGGAGCGGGGAGACCCAGTACTTC. Translated, it gives CATTAGGSGETQYF.

This chain connects TRBV10-3 to TRBJ1-1; 9 nucleotides line up with TRBD1. The J segment lost 3 bases and the V segment lost 7 bases, leaving 6 bases of the junction unmatched. CDR3 length: 14 amino acids. Per the germline V gene, CDR1 is ENHRY and CDR2 is SYGVKD. The CDR3 spells CAIKTGGMYTEAFF. As DNA, the CDR3 is TGTGCCATCAAAACAGGGGGCATGTACACTGAAGCTTTCTTT.

This clone was picked up one time. The V call is TRBV5-6, the J call TRBJ2-7; TRBD2 matches 11 bases. With 4 bases clipped from V and 5 bases from J, the junction kept 17 bases outside the gene matches. This CDR3 is built from 18 residues. Per the germline V gene, CDR1 is SGHDT and CDR2 is YYEEEE. The CDR3 DNA reads as TGTGCCAGCAGCCCGGTAGGGGCTAGCGGGGGGCACGGCCACGAGCAGTACTTC. Translation gives CASSPVGASGGHGHEQYF.

This chain links TRBV10-3 with TRBJ1-5, with TRBD1 matching over 7 bases. The J segment lost 7 bases and the V segment lost 0 bases, leaving 9 bases of the junction unmatched. Germline V gene sequence: CDR1 ENHRY, CDR2 SYGVKD. The CDR3 sequence is 16 residues long. CDR3 sequence: CAISESSLAGGQPQHF. The CDR3 DNA is TGTGCCATCAGTGAGTCGTCGCTGGCAGGGGGGCAGCCCCAGCATTTT.

The rearrangement uses TRBV2 and TRBJ1-5; D possibly corresponds to TRBD1 (5 bases). V dropped 7 bases and J dropped 2 bases, with 12 bases sitting between them. Germline CDR1 reads SNHLY; CDR2 reads FYNNEI. This CDR3 is built from 14 residues. CDR3 in amino acids: CASTLEGGNQPQHF. The CDR3, as DNA: TGTGCCAGCACCTTGGAAGGGGGCAATCAGCCCCAGCATTTT. Using reference TRBV2 and TRBJ1-5 for the parts outside the CDR3, the full variable domain is EPEVTQTPSHQVTQMGQEVILRCVPISNHLYFYWYRQILGQKVEFLVSFYNNEISEKSEIFDDQFSVERPDGSNFTLKIRSTKLEDSAMYFCASTLEGGNQPQHFGDGTRLSIL.

The genes are TRBV5-4 and TRBJ1-2; weak D call: TRBD1 (6 bases). Deletions cut 0 bases from V and 4 bases from J, with 10 bases between. Per the germline V gene, CDR1 is SGHNT and CDR2 is YYREEE (reference sequence). The CDR3 runs to 14 residues. CDR3 DNA: TGTGCCAGCAGCTTGGCCGCGGACAGCTATGGCTACACCTTC. Amino acid sequence: CASSLAADSYGYTF.